These 24 T cell receptor beta chains came from one sample sequenced in a study of human T cells and chemical hapten exposure. Time point defined: patch test 3, about 24 weeks after DPC sensitization. Treatment given: therapeutic diphenylcyclopropenone sensitization with weekly scalp DPC. TCRdb redid the calling of the RACE reads with MiXCR, one entry per CDR3 protein. The repertoire holds about 90,000 distinct CDR3 sequences, with approximately 11% as singletons. This specimen consisted of whole blood, obtained in connection with sensitization to the hapten diphenylcyclopropenone (DPC). These receptors were taken from a woman younger than 45 with alopecia areata. Some clones in this sample may be carry-over from other donors' samples.

This clonotype was counted between two and nine times. The chain uses TRBV6-2 or TRBV6-3 and TRBJ2-3; 12 bases line up with TRBD2. The V gene end was trimmed by 6 bases and the J gene end by 4 bases; junction bases not matched to a gene: 5. The CDR3 contains 15 residues. Germline values: CDR1 MNHEY, CDR2 SVGEGT. As DNA, the CDR3 is TGTGCCAGCAGCCCGACTAGCGGGAGTTCAGATACGCAGTATTTT. Protein product: CASSPTSGSSDTQYF.

V usage is TRBV4-1 and J usage is TRBJ2-1; a possible D gene is TRBD2 (5 bases). Germline CDR1 and CDR2: MGHRA and YSYEKL. Trimming left V 0 bases short and J 4 bases short, with 7 bases between. The CDR3 is made up of 14 amino acids. The CDR3: CASSQDRRYNEQFF. CDR3 sequence (DNA): TGCGCCAGCAGCCAAGATAGGAGGTACAATGAGCAGTTCTTC.

The DNA for the CDR3 is TGTGCCTGGAGTGTACTCGGGACAGCTGGGGCCAACGTCCTGACTTTC. It codes for CAWSVLGTAGANVLTF. V gene TRBV30 combines with J gene TRBJ2-6; TRBD1 aligns across 7 bases. With V trimmed by 0 bases and J by 2 bases, 4 bases remained unmatched. This CDR3 region has 16 residues. Germline V gene data show CDR1 as GTSNPN and CDR2 as SVGIG (reference sequence).

This clonotype has at least ten counts. The CDR3 coding sequence is TGTGCCAGCAGTTCCTCCGGGACAGGAACTTACGAGCAGTACTTC. This translates into CASSSSGTGTYEQYF. The chain carries TRBV28 and TRBJ2-7; TRBD1 matches 8 bases. The trim removed 4 bases at V and 4 bases at J, leaving 9 bases unmatched. There are 15 residues in the CDR3. Per germline, CDR1 MDHEN and CDR2 SYDVKM.

This clonotype appeared many times. V gene TRBV2 combines with J gene TRBJ2-7; TRBD1 aligns across 12 bases. This CDR3 is built from 13 residues. The V and J ends lost 7 bases and 7 bases, in that order; junction bases with no gene match: 5. Per germline, CDR1 SNHLY and CDR2 FYNNEI. CDR3 bases: TGTGCCAGCAATGGGGACAGGGGGCGGGAGCAGTACTTC. This encodes CASNGDRGREQYF. Based on the CDR3 plus reference TRBV2 and TRBJ2-7, the full variable domain is EPEVTQTPSHQVTQMGQEVILRCVPISNHLYFYWYRQILGQKVEFLVSFYNNEISEKSEIFDDQFSVERPDGSNFTLKIRSTKLEDSAMYFCASNGDRGREQYFGPGTRLTVT.

This clonotype was seen only a few times. The chain employs TRBV10-3 and TRBJ1-1; D is unclear. V was cut by 10 bases and J by 1 base, with 10 bases left in between. This CDR3 is 12 amino acids long. Germline assignment: CDR1 ENHRY and CDR2 SYGVKD. The CDR3 DNA sequence: TGTGCCACCGACGACCGGAACACTGAAGCTTTCTTT. Protein sequence: CATDDRNTEAFF.

This clonotype occurred once. The chain carries TRBV19 and TRBJ2-3; possible D gene TRBD1, 5 bases. The ends were cut back, 5 bases at V and 1 base at J, with 10 bases in the middle. Per the germline V gene, CDR1 is LNHDA and CDR2 is SQIVND (reference sequence). The length of the CDR3 is 14 residues. CDR3 region: CASSSWTCTDTQYF. The CDR3 DNA follows: TGTGCCAGTAGTTCCTGGACATGCACAGATACGCAGTATTTT.

This clonotype has a count of ten or more. V gene TRBV7-2 combines with J gene TRBJ2-5; possible D gene TRBD1, 5 bases. CDR3 size: 13 residues. With 6 bases removed from V and 2 bases from J, the gap between germline ends came to 10 bases. Germline V gene sequence: CDR1 SGHTA, CDR2 FQGNSA. The CDR3 is CASSPDRQETQYF. The CDR3 nucleotides are TGTGCCAGCAGTCCCGACAGACAAGAGACCCAGTACTTC.

The gene calls are TRBV28 and TRBJ1-1, with D unclear. V dropped 5 bases and J dropped 0 bases, with 10 bases sitting between them. CDR3 length equals 14 residues. The germline V gene has CDR1 MDHEN and CDR2 SYDVKM. CDR3 coding DNA: TGTGCCAGCAGTCCACCAACCCTGAACACTGAAGCTTTCTTT. The encoded protein is CASSPPTLNTEAFF.

This clonotype appeared a few times. This chain joins TRBV6-5 and TRBJ1-3; weak D call: TRBD1 (6 bases). The CDR3 spans 15 residues. Germline-derived CDR1 and CDR2 are MNHEY and SVGAGI. Trimming cost V 7 bases and J 3 bases, with 16 bases left between them. CDR3 sequence: CASTVGTTGGNTIYF. Here the CDR3 DNA reads TGTGCCAGCACCGTAGGAACGACAGGTGGAAACACCATATATTTT.

This clonotype occurred many times. The chain is built from TRBV28 and TRBJ1-5; no clear D gene. CDR1 is MDHEN and CDR2 is SYDVKM in the germline V gene. Trimming removed 7 bases at V and 3 bases at J, with 10 bases between. The CDR3 has 13 residues. CDR3 in amino acids: CASNPGINQPQHF. In DNA, the CDR3 is TGTGCCAGCAATCCAGGTATCAATCAGCCCCAGCATTTT.

This clonotype has more than one count but fewer than ten. The CDR3 sequence is CASSSPTERRGTQYF. The CDR3 region has the DNA TGTGCCAGCAGTTCCCCCACCGAGAGACGTGGGACCCAGTACTTC. J is TRBJ2-5 and V is TRBV28; no clear D. The V end lost 4 bases, the J end lost 7 bases, and 19 bases lay between the germline ends. From germline, CDR1 is MDHEN and CDR2 SYDVKM. The CDR3 runs to 15 residues.

The genes are TRBV5-1 and TRBJ2-1; 7 nucleotides line up with TRBD2. This CDR3 is built from 12 residues. J lost 8 bases, V lost 4 bases, and 3 bases had no gene match. Germline values: CDR1 SGHRS, CDR2 YFSETQ. The CDR3 region has the DNA TGCGCCAGCAGCCAAACTAGCGATGAGCAGTTCTTC. Encoded protein: CASSQTSDEQFF. The whole variable domain, remainder taken from reference TRBV5-1 and TRBJ2-1, is KAGVTQTPRYLIKTRGQQVTLSCSPISGHRSVSWYQQTPGQGLQFLFEYFSETQRNKGNFPGRFSGRQFSNSRSEMNVSTLELGDSALYLCASSQTSDEQFFGPGTRLTVL.

The chain links TRBV20-1 to TRBJ2-1; perhaps TRBD1 as D (6 bases). Germline V lookup: CDR1 DFQATT, CDR2 SNEGSKA (reference sequence). The CDR3 runs 15 residues. The V end was cut by 6 bases, the J end by 0 bases, with 15 bases between. CDR3 loop: CSAYKQGSSYNEQFF. CDR3 bases: TGCAGTGCCTACAAACAGGGAAGCTCCTACAATGAGCAGTTCTTC.

The chain links TRBV28 to TRBJ1-3; possibly TRBD1 for D (5 bases). CDR3 length: 15 amino acids. The germline CDR1 and CDR2 sequences are MDHEN and SYDVKM. V lost 6 bases and J lost 6, with 18 bases in between. DNA for the CDR3: TGTGCCAGCAGCTTGGACATACAAGGAGAAAACACCATATATTTT. Amino acids: CASSLDIQGENTIYF.

This clonotype has a handful of counts. V and J are TRBV19 and TRBJ2-1, with 7 bases identical to TRBD2. The CDR3 loop spans 14 amino acids. Looked up from germline, CDR1 is LNHDA and CDR2 is SQIVND (reference sequence). Trimming cost V 7 bases and J 6 bases; bases outside gene matches: 9. CDR3 amino acids: CASTPRGVFNEQFF. The CDR3 region has the DNA TGTGCCAGTACGCCACGGGGGGTCTTCAATGAGCAGTTCTTC.

Many counts were recorded for this clonotype. This chain uses TRBV27 with TRBJ2-1; TRBD2 matches 7 bases. V dropped 10 bases and J dropped 4; count of bases not matched to a gene: 10. Germline-derived CDR1 and CDR2 are MNHEY and SMNVEV (reference sequence). The CDR3 spans 14 residues. The CDR3 DNA sequence: TGTGCCACCTCACGCGGGCGGGAGTACAATGAGCAGTTCTTC. Protein product: CATSRGREYNEQFF.

This clonotype was detected only a few times. The genes are TRBV29-1 and TRBJ1-1; TRBD1 matches 8 bases. Germline V gene lookup returns CDR1 SQVTM and CDR2 ANQGSEA. The CDR3 extends over 12 amino acids. V gave up 5 bases and J gave up 9 bases; unmatched junction bases: 8. The CDR3, as DNA: TGCAGCGTTTCGGACAGGGATTATCAAGCTTTCTTT. This codes for CSVSDRDYQAFF.

This clonotype was seen a few times. V usage is TRBV24-1 and J usage is TRBJ2-1; possible D gene TRBD2, 7 bases. From germline, CDR1 is KGHDR and CDR2 SFDVKD. V lost 0 bases and J lost 7, with 15 bases in between. The CDR3 sequence is 16 residues long. As DNA, the CDR3 is TGTGCCACCAGTGATTTGGATTGGCGGGGGCGAAATGAGCAGTTCTTC. Protein: CATSDLDWRGRNEQFF.

The chain recombines TRBV20-1 with TRBJ1-5; the D gene is possibly TRBD1 (5 bases). The V gene lost 0 bases and the J gene lost 3 bases, with 12 bases spanning the gap. CDR1 DFQATT and CDR2 SNEGSKA come from the germline V gene (reference sequence). The CDR3 runs 15 residues. The DNA of the CDR3 is TGCAGTGCTAGAGAGGGGACCGAATCCAATCAGCCCCAGCATTTT. Translated: CSAREGTESNQPQHF.

The chain carries TRBV20-1 and TRBJ1-2; 7 bases line up with TRBD1. CDR1 and CDR2 from the germline V gene are DFQATT and SNEGSKA (reference sequence). The CDR3 is made up of 14 amino acids. Trimming removed 5 bases from V and 1 base from J; junction bases left unmatched: 7. In DNA form, the CDR3 reads TGCAGTGCTGACCGGGACAGATTTAACTATGGCTACACCTTC. It encodes CSADRDRFNYGYTF.

This clonotype appeared a few times. The rearrangement links TRBV20-1 to TRBJ2-3, with 7 bases identical to TRBD1. The germline V gene encodes CDR1 DFQATT and CDR2 SNEGSKA (reference sequence). This CDR3 contains 14 residues. With 3 bases clipped from V and 6 bases from J, the junction kept 9 bases outside the gene matches. The DNA for the CDR3 is TGCAGTGCTAGCCGGGACAGTACCAAGGATACGCAGTATTTT. It translates to CSASRDSTKDTQYF.

This clonotype has at least ten counts. This chain connects TRBV29-1 to TRBJ1-1, with 8 nucleotides matching TRBD1. The CDR3 is 13 amino acids. Trimming cost V 5 bases and J 2 bases; bases outside gene matches: 4. The germline gives CDR1 SQVTM, CDR2 ANQGSEA. CDR3 sequence reads: CSVQGATNTEAFF. The CDR3 DNA is TGCAGCGTTCAGGGGGCCACTAACACTGAAGCTTTCTTT.

This clonotype was observed many times. V and J are TRBV7-6 and TRBJ1-1, with D possibly matching TRBD1 (5 bases). The CDR3 is 16 residues long. Between the trimmed V and J ends, which lost 0 bases and 4 bases, there was a span of 15 bases. Germline CDR1 SGHVS, CDR2 FNYEAQ. The CDR3 DNA is TGTGCCAGCAGCTTAGCGGGCGGCACAGGCCCCACTGAAGCTTTCTTT. Translation: CASSLAGGTGPTEAFF. Together with reference TRBV7-6 and TRBJ1-1, the CDR3 gives the full variable domain: GAGVSQSPRYKVTKRGQDVALRCDPISGHVSLYWYRQALGQGPEFLTYFNYEAQQDKSGLPNDRFSAERPEGSISTLTIQRTEQRDSAMYRCASSLAGGTGPTEAFFGQGTRLTVV.